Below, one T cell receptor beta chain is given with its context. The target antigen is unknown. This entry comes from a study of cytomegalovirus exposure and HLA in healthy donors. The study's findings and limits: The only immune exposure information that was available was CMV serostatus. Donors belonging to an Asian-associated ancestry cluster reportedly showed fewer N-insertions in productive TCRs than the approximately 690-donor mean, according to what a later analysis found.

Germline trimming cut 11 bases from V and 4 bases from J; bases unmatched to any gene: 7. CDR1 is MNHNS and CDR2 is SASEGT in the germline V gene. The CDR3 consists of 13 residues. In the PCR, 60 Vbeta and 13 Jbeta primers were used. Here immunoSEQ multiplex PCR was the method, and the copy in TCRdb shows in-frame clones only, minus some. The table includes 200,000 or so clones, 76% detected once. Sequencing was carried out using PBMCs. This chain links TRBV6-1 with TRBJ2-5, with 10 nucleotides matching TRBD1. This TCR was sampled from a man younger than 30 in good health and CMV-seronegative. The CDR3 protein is CAARQGAGETQYF. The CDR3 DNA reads TGTGCCGCCAGACAGGGGGCAGGAGAGACCCAGTACTTC.